Listed here are 26 T cell receptor beta chains from one sample, sequenced in a study of T cells after posttransplantation cyclophosphamide. Profiled with immunoSEQ multiplex PCR; TCRdb holds only in-frame clones, not every one. The data hold roughly 20,000 clones, with approximately 98% observed a single time. The sequencing input was naive CD8+ T cells sorted from PBMCs. These TCRs come from a man in his forties in good health, CMV-negative, and a related stem cell transplant donor.

This chain connects TRBV5-5 to TRBJ1-1, with a possible D match to TRBD1 (6 bases). The CDR3 extends over 13 amino acids. Germline CDR1 reads SGHKS; CDR2 reads YYEKEE (reference sequence). V shed 7 bases and J shed 0 bases, with 10 bases lying between them. The CDR3 here is CASEGVMNTEAFF. In DNA, the CDR3 is TGTGCCAGCGAGGGGGTCATGAACACTGAAGCTTTCTTT. The entire variable domain, with the rest obtained from reference TRBV5-5 and TRBJ1-1, is as follows: DAGVTQSPTHLIKTRGQQVTLRCSPISGHKSVSWYQQVLGQGPQFIFQYYEKEERGRGNFPDRFSARQFPNYSSELNVNALLLGDSALYLCASEGVMNTEAFFGQGTRLTVV.

V usage is TRBV6-6 and J usage is TRBJ2-7, with D perhaps TRBD2 (6 bases). The germline V and J ends were trimmed by 6 bases and 6 bases, with 12 bases remaining between them. Germline V gene sequence: CDR1 MNHNY, CDR2 SVGAGI (reference sequence). CDR3 size: 12 residues. The CDR3: CASSTTSTEQYF. DNA of the CDR3: TGTGCCAGCAGCACGACTAGTACCGAGCAGTACTTC.

The gene calls are TRBV18 and TRBJ2-1; unclear D gene. Germline lookup yields CDR1 KGHSH and CDR2 LQKENI. This CDR3 is built from 13 residues. Trimming removed 3 bases at V and 10 bases at J, with 13 bases between. In DNA, the CDR3 is TGTGCCAGCTCACCGTCCCGAGCGAAGGAGCAGTTCTTC. This encodes CASSPSRAKEQFF.

This clone was seen only once. This chain joins TRBV29-1 and TRBJ2-3; TRBD2 might be the D (6 bases). The germline gives CDR1 SQVTM, CDR2 ANQGSEA. V lost 3 bases, J lost 3 bases, and 19 bases lay in between. The CDR3 spans 16 residues. CDR3 nucleotides: TGCAGCGTTGATAGTGAGGAGGGCCCTATGACAGATACGCAGTATTTT. Amino acids: CSVDSEEGPMTDTQYF.

This clone appeared once. The genes are TRBV28 and TRBJ1-5; D uncertain. This CDR3 is 19 amino acids long. The ends were cut back, 5 bases at V and 1 base at J, with 24 bases in the middle. Germline CDR1 reads MDHEN; CDR2 reads SYDVKM. The CDR3 DNA follows: TGTGCCAGCAGTCAGTCCGCCGGGAGCTGGGGAGGGAGCAATCAGCCCCAGCATTTT. This codes for CASSQSAGSWGGSNQPQHF.

The chain joins TRBV9 to TRBJ1-4; D possibly corresponds to TRBD1 (5 bases). The CDR3 covers 15 residues. The V and J ends lost 0 bases and 8 bases respectively, with 14 bases between them. Germline V gene data show CDR1 as SGDLS and CDR2 as YYNGEE. CDR3 residues: CASSVGGVGDEKLFF. Here the CDR3 DNA reads TGTGCCAGCAGCGTAGGGGGGGTCGGGGACGAAAAACTGTTTTTT.

This chain links TRBV28 with TRBJ2-6, with a weak D call TRBD1 (6 bases). Between the trimmed V and J ends, which lost 7 bases and 4 bases, there was a span of 20 bases. CDR1 is MDHEN, CDR2 SYDVKM, per germline. CDR3 size: 17 residues. CDR3 nucleotides: TGTGCCAGCATTTCCTCCATACAGGGTGACGGGGCCAACGTCCTGACTTTC. Translation gives CASISSIQGDGANVLTF.

This sequence joins TRBV7-8 and TRBJ1-1, with no clear D. This CDR3 comprises 14 residues. Trimming removed 2 bases at V and 8 bases at J, with 15 bases between. CDR1 and CDR2 (germline): SGHVS, FQNEAQ. The CDR3 region has the DNA TGTGCCAGCAGCTTAAACCCGGGGAACTGGGAAGCTTTCTTT. Its protein is CASSLNPGNWEAFF.

V is TRBV27 and J is TRBJ1-5, with D uncertain. The germline V gene has CDR1 MNHEY and CDR2 SMNVEV (reference sequence). V was cut by 4 bases and J by 2 bases, with 9 bases left in between. The CDR3 has 14 amino acids. The CDR3 DNA follows: TGTGCCAGCAGTTCGGGGTTCGGCAATCAGCCCCAGCATTTT. Amino acid sequence: CASSSGFGNQPQHF.

The CDR3 loop is CASSQERTSSSAYEQYF. The CDR3, as DNA: TGCGCCAGCAGCCAAGAAAGGACTAGCTCGTCGGCCTACGAGCAGTACTTC. The rearrangement joins TRBV4-1 to TRBJ2-7; 8 positions agree with TRBD2. With 0 bases clipped from V and 2 bases from J, the junction kept 9 bases outside the gene matches. The CDR3 spans 17 residues. Germline CDR1 is MGHRA and CDR2 is YSYEKL.

The chain combines TRBV5-1 with TRBJ2-2; 7 bases map to TRBD1. The junction had 2 bases not matched to a gene; V was cut back by 4 bases and J by 5 bases. The CDR3 runs to 13 residues. Germline-derived CDR1 and CDR2 are SGHRS and YFSETQ. CDR3 amino acids: CASSVDRTGELFF. CDR3 in DNA: TGCGCCAGCAGCGTGGACAGGACCGGGGAGCTGTTTTTT.

The chain is built from TRBV19 and TRBJ1-4; perhaps TRBD1 as D (6 bases). The CDR3 consists of 14 residues. Germline V CDR1 and CDR2: LNHDA, SQIVND (reference sequence). Trimming shortened V by 5 bases and J by 8 bases, and 15 bases separated the two germline ends. CDR3 protein: CASSATGGMEKLFF. The CDR3 region has the DNA TGTGCCAGTAGTGCGACAGGCGGAATGGAAAAACTGTTTTTT.

This chain uses TRBV30 with TRBJ1-6; D is unclear. This CDR3 spans 13 amino acids. V was pared by 3 bases and J by 10 bases, with 13 bases between. Germline assignment: CDR1 GTSNPN and CDR2 SVGIG (reference sequence). The CDR3 here is CAWRPGSGSPLHF. The CDR3 region has the DNA TGTGCCTGGAGACCGGGAAGCGGCTCACCCCTCCACTTT.

The chain uses TRBV27 and TRBJ2-1, with D maybe TRBD2 (6 bases). The CDR3 spans 15 residues. The germline V and J ends were trimmed by 6 bases and 4 bases, with 16 bases remaining between them. The germline CDR1 and CDR2 sequences are MNHEY and SMNVEV (reference sequence). The CDR3 region has the DNA TGTGCCAGCAGGTACGGTAGCGGAAATTACAATGAGCAGTTCTTC. Amino acids: CASRYGSGNYNEQFF.

The CDR3 loop reads CASSQEAGAYEQYF. CDR3 sequence (DNA): TGCGCCAGCAGCCAAGAGGCAGGGGCCTACGAGCAGTACTTC. The chain has TRBV4-1 and TRBJ2-7; D may be TRBD1 (6 bases). Germline CDR1 reads MGHRA; CDR2 reads YSYEKL. The CDR3 loop spans 14 amino acids. The V gene lost 0 bases and the J gene lost 2 bases, with 8 bases spanning the gap.

Concerning this clone itself: The same CDR3 also results from other DNA sequences found in this sample. V gene TRBV5-1 combines with J gene TRBJ2-7; TRBD2 matches 13 bases. The CDR3 has 14 residues. J was trimmed by 6 bases and V by 4 bases; bases with no gene match: 4. Germline lookup yields CDR1 SGHRS and CDR2 YFSETQ. The CDR3 sequence: CASSRGLAGAEQYF. The DNA of the CDR3 is TGCGCCAGCAGCCGTGGACTAGCGGGGGCCGAGCAGTACTTC.

V gene TRBV7-8 combines with J gene TRBJ2-4; weak D call: TRBD2 (6 bases). Per germline, CDR1 SGHVS and CDR2 FQNEAQ. The CDR3 sequence is 20 residues long. V lost 5 bases and J 1 base, leaving 27 bases between the germline ends. Here the CDR3 reads CASSLTPGLNERGAKNIQYF. DNA of the CDR3: TGTGCCAGCAGCCTAACCCCGGGACTTAACGAACGCGGGGCCAAAAACATTCAGTACTTC.

CDR3 sequence reads: CASSLSGQGVGDYGYTF. CDR3 DNA: TGTGCCAGCAGTTTATCTGGACAGGGTGTAGGTGATTATGGCTACACCTTC. The J gene is TRBJ1-2, the V gene TRBV27, with 8 bases aligning to TRBD1. Germline trimming cut 0 bases from V and 5 bases from J; bases unmatched to any gene: 11. Germline V gene lookup returns CDR1 MNHEY and CDR2 SMNVEV (reference sequence). This CDR3 region has 17 residues.

This chain uses TRBV11-2 with TRBJ2-7; the D is unclear. This CDR3 has 13 amino acids. The V gene's germline CDR1 is SGHAT and CDR2 FQNNGV. V dropped 1 base and J dropped 3 bases, with 7 bases sitting between them. CDR3 sequence (DNA): TGTGCCAGCAGCTTAGGAACGGTCTACGAGCAGTACTTC. Amino acid sequence: CASSLGTVYEQYF.

DNA for the CDR3: TGTGCCAGCCGGGAGGGCAGGACGAGCTCTGGAAACACCATATATTTT. It translates to CASREGRTSSGNTIYF. The rearrangement uses TRBV18 and TRBJ1-3; D remains unclear. This CDR3 spans 16 amino acids. CDR1 and CDR2 from the germline V gene are KGHSH and LQKENI. Deletions cut 8 bases from V and 0 bases from J, with 17 bases between.

The V and J genes are TRBV5-4 and TRBJ2-5, with 11 bases identical to TRBD2. Per the germline V gene, CDR1 is SGHNT and CDR2 is YYREEE (reference sequence). This CDR3 is built from 15 residues. The V and J ends lost 4 bases and 5 bases, in that order; junction bases with no gene match: 7. Here the CDR3 DNA reads TGTGCCAGCAGCCCACTAGCGGGAGTCCGGGAGACCCAGTACTTC. Encoded protein: CASSPLAGVRETQYF. The whole variable domain, filled in from reference TRBV5-4 and TRBJ2-5, reads ETGVTQSPTHLIKTRGQQVTLRCSSQSGHNTVSWYQQALGQGPQFIFQYYREEENGRGNFPPRFSGLQFPNYSSELNVNALELDDSALYLCASSPLAGVRETQYFGPGTRLLVL.

This clone has a single count. The chain couples TRBV9 to TRBJ2-7, with D perhaps TRBD1 (6 bases). CDR3 size: 15 residues. Trimming removed 3 bases from V and 0 bases from J, with 13 bases in between. Germline V gives CDR1 SGDLS, CDR2 YYNGEE. The CDR3: CASSGGRGGSYEQYF. The CDR3 DNA sequence: TGTGCCAGCAGCGGGGGTAGAGGGGGCTCCTACGAGCAGTACTTC.

The rearrangement joins TRBV27 to TRBJ2-7; D possibly corresponds to TRBD2 (6 bases). This CDR3 has 13 residues. CDR1 MNHEY and CDR2 SMNVEV come from the germline V gene (reference sequence). Trimming removed 6 bases from V and 4 bases from J, with 13 bases in between. CDR3 sequence reads: CASSPGLVYEQYF. The CDR3 bases are TGTGCCAGCAGCCCGGGACTCGTTTACGAGCAGTACTTC.

The J gene is TRBJ1-1, the V gene TRBV18; possibly TRBD1 for D (5 bases). Trimming removed 1 base from V and 3 bases from J, with 12 bases in between. The germline gives CDR1 KGHSH, CDR2 LQKENI. The CDR3 totals 15 residues. The CDR3 is CASSPRDSYYTEAFF. The CDR3 DNA is TGTGCCAGCTCACCACGTGACAGCTACTACACTGAAGCTTTCTTT.

This sequence joins TRBV7-9 and TRBJ2-7, with D possibly matching TRBD2 (5 bases). The CDR3 spans 12 residues. CDR1 is SEHNR and CDR2 is FQNEAQ in the germline V gene (reference sequence). V was clipped by 5 bases and J by 3 bases, with 8 bases between them. This CDR3 is CASSTGVYEQYF. The CDR3 region has the DNA TGTGCCAGCAGCACCGGGGTCTACGAGCAGTACTTC. Combining the CDR3 with reference TRBV7-9 and TRBJ2-7 gives the whole variable domain DTGVSQNPRHKITKRGQNVTFRCDPISEHNRLYWYRQTLGQGPEFLTYFQNEAQLEKSRLLSDRFSAERPKGSFSTLEIQRTEQGDSAMYLCASSTGVYEQYFGPGTRLTVT.

V and J are TRBV7-3 and TRBJ2-6; the match to TRBD2 covers 7 bases. The germline gives CDR1 SGHTA, CDR2 FQGTGA. V lost 5 bases and J lost 4; bases outside the gene matches: 5. The CDR3 loop spans 15 amino acids. The chain's CDR3 is CASSPGGRGANVLTF. Written as DNA, the CDR3 is TGTGCCAGCAGCCCGGGGGGACGGGGGGCCAACGTCCTGACTTTC.